The clone carrying this TCR beta chain was seen repeatedly, ten times or more. Its antigen is not identified. CDR3 length equals 15 residues. CDR1 is SGHTA and CDR2 is FQGNSA in the germline V gene. V was cut by 7 bases and J by 0 bases, with 10 bases left in between. The data originate from a study of T cell repertoires in cytomegalovirus infection. TCRdb itself ran the reads through MiXCR, one entry per CDR3 protein. Of fewer than 550,000 distinct CDR3 sequences in the sample, approximately 31% were seen once. Broader study findings: The ex vivo response was dominated by HLA-C-restricted CMV-specific TCR beta clonotypes. Cumulative frequency (of public TCR beta family members) identified carriers of CMV plus the relevant HLA.

Sequences were obtained from PBMCs. The TCR was taken from a human donor in good health (CMV status not recorded). Some clones in this sample may be carry-over from other donors' samples. This sequence joins TRBV7-2 and TRBJ2-6; the D is unclear. In DNA form, the CDR3 reads TGTGCCAGCACCCGCGATGTCTCTGGGGCCAACGTCCTGACTTTC. Its translation is CASTRDVSGANVLTF.